This TCR beta chain was documented in a study of CD8+ T cells in alopecia areata. About the study: Patients remained on tofacitinib for 6 to 18 months and then went 6 months without it. Whole-study findings and limits: Tofacitinib significantly decreased scalp clonality and expanded CD8+ clones among top 100. For lesional scalp, especially alopecia totalis/universalis, clonality was higher than in normal scalp.

Ten or more counts support this clone. Antigen specificity is unknown. cDNA serving as the sequencing template came from extracted, reverse transcribed RNA. Sequencing was performed with immunoSEQ multiplex PCR; in TCRdb, only in-frame clones are kept and a portion is missing. The data hold 190,000 or so clones, with around 50% observed a single time. Treatment denoted: oral pan-JAK inhibitor, 5-10 mg twice daily. Lesional scalp punch biopsies and peripheral blood were collected from alopecia areata patients. The receptor comes from a human donor with alopecia areata. This specimen consisted of CD8+ T cells sorted from blood, obtained at week 24, from a patient treated with tofacitinib.

The CDR3 spells CASSFPTSYGYTF. The CDR3 DNA follows: TGTGCCAGCAGCTTCCCCACCTCCTATGGCTACACCTTC. The chain employs TRBV11-2 and TRBJ1-2, with unresolved D. CDR3 length: 13 residues. The V gene lost 3 bases and the J gene lost 4 bases, with 9 bases spanning the gap. CDR1 and CDR2 from the germline V gene are SGHAT and FQNNGV.